The present TCR beta chain was sequenced within a study of T cells in Graves' hyperthyroidism and ophthalmopathy. The study, taken as a whole, reports: Within blood appeared most thyroid clonotypes that had expanded above 0.001.

It was considered stable Graves' hyperthyroidism when ophthalmopathy did not progress within 18 months. What was amplified from RNA transcripts were TCR beta CDR3 regions. First-round RT-PCR of the TCR CDR3 relied on the HTBI primer set. TCRdb independently ran MiXCR on the multiplex PCR reads; one entry per CDR3 protein. The sample has hundreds of thousands of distinct CDR3 sequences, under 60% seen once. In germline, CDR1 is SQVTM, CDR2 ANQGSEA. The CDR3 contains 12 residues. The V gene lost 4 bases and the J gene lost 3 bases, with 9 bases spanning the gap. Concerning this clonotype: Its antigen remains unidentified. A clone one base away is much larger, so this may be a read error.

The sequence derives from a woman aged 18-30 years with Graves' hyperthyroidism. This chain uses TRBV29-1 with TRBJ1-1; D call uncertain. The sequencing sample was made of peripheral blood or thyroid tissue (not recorded which). CDR3 sequence reads: CSVGGLYTEAFF. The CDR3 DNA follows: TGCAGCGTTGGAGGTTTGTACACTGAAGCTTTCTTT.